This TCR beta chain was observed in a study of shared clonotypes between healthy human individuals. Study outcomes and limitations: Although depth was large, rarefaction showed that sequencing of the sorted subsets was incomplete. Generation probability values for non-shared clonotypes were lower than those for clonotypes shared by all four donors.

CDR3 length: 14 residues. Germline V gene sequence: CDR1 MNHEY, CDR2 SVGAGI. Trimming took 6 bases from V and 7 from J, leaving 13 bases between them. Libraries were prepared by immunoSEQ multiplex PCR; TCRdb keeps only in-frame clonotypes and omits some of them. This sample yields more than 2 million clones, of which 95% are seen a single time; about 0.13% belongs to the top ten. A word on this clone: Its antigen is unidentified. This same CDR3 is encoded by further DNA sequences in the sample.

The sample comprised naive CD4+ T cells sorted from blood. Subset noted: CD45RA+ positively selected. This receptor was obtained from a man younger than 30 in good health. V gene TRBV6-5 combines with J gene TRBJ1-6, with D possibly being TRBD1 (5 bases). CDR3 protein: CASSPGTGNSPLHF. CDR3 coding DNA: TGTGCCAGCAGCCCCGGGACTGGGAATTCACCCCTCCACTTT.